These 31 T cell receptor beta chains were sequenced from one sample in a study of blood T cell repertoires in COVID-19. Using immunoSEQ multiplex PCR, the repertoire was profiled, and TCRdb retains in-frame clones only, with some absent. The sample shows some 270,000 clones, roughly nine tenths of them seen only once. Sequenced: peripheral blood. These receptor sequences come from a woman in her 40s who had recovered from COVID-19.

This rearrangement joins TRBV5-6 to TRBJ2-7; 11 nucleotides align to TRBD1. V gave up 0 bases and J gave up 7 bases; unmatched junction bases: 6. There are 15 residues in the CDR3. The germline V gene encodes CDR1 SGHDT and CDR2 YYEEEE. The CDR3 reads CASSLGGTGGNEQYF. CDR3 coding DNA: TGTGCCAGCAGCTTGGGCGGGACAGGGGGTAATGAGCAGTACTTC.

The rearrangement joins TRBV4-3 to TRBJ2-3, with a weak D call TRBD2 (5 bases). Germline CDR1 reads LGHNA; CDR2 reads YSLEER. Trimming shortened V by 0 bases and J by 6 bases, and 10 bases separated the two germline ends. The CDR3 contains 14 residues. CDR3 coding DNA: TGCGCCAGCAGCCAAGATGGAGGAGCGGATACGCAGTATTTT. Amino acid sequence: CASSQDGGADTQYF.

The table lists this clone with a count of one. The rearrangement joins TRBV5-1 to TRBJ1-2, with 9 bases matching TRBD1. Looked up from germline, CDR1 is SGHRS and CDR2 is YFSETQ. The CDR3 is made up of 14 amino acids. Germline trimming cut 4 bases from V and 4 bases from J; bases unmatched to any gene: 5. In DNA form, the CDR3 reads TGCGCCAGCAGCGCGAGACAGGGGGGCTATGGCTACACCTTC. This codes for CASSARQGGYGYTF.

The chain is built from TRBV5-5 and TRBJ2-3; 9 nucleotides align to TRBD1. J gave up 4 bases and V 0 bases, and 9 bases lay outside the gene matches. The germline V gene encodes CDR1 SGHKS and CDR2 YYEKEE (reference sequence). This CDR3 region has 17 residues. The CDR3 DNA sequence: TGTGCCAGCAGCTTGGACCGGACAGGGGTTTTCGCAGATACGCAGTATTTT. Amino acids: CASSLDRTGVFADTQYF.

This sequence joins TRBV4-2 and TRBJ2-7; 8 bases line up with TRBD2. J lost 6 bases, V lost 3 bases, and 13 bases had no gene match. Germline lookup yields CDR1 LGHNA and CDR2 YNFKEQ. This CDR3 has 16 amino acids. CDR3 protein: CASSQGVGTREVEQYF. The CDR3 nucleotides read TGTGCCAGCAGCCAGGGGGTGGGGACGCGGGAGGTCGAGCAGTACTTC.

This chain connects TRBV5-3 to TRBJ2-7; perhaps TRBD1 as D (6 bases). TRBV5-3 is an ORF for which the function is uncertain. The V and J ends lost 4 bases and 0 bases respectively, with 23 bases between them. The CDR3 length is 18 residues. The CDR3 DNA reads TGTGCCAGAAGCCGCTTCACGGACAGTCCTCTGAGCTCCTACGAGCAGTACTTC. It is translated as CARSRFTDSPLSSYEQYF.

The V gene is TRBV19, the J gene TRBJ2-3; the D is unclear. The V gene lost 6 bases and the J gene lost 3 bases, with 16 bases spanning the gap. Looked up from germline, CDR1 is LNHDA and CDR2 is SQIVND (reference sequence). The CDR3 consists of 15 residues. CDR3 protein: CASRSSRGSTDTQYF. In DNA, the CDR3 is TGTGCCAGTAGATCATCTCGCGGCAGTACAGATACGCAGTATTTT.

This chain links TRBV3-1 (or the pseudogene TRBV3-2) with TRBJ1-1, with D tentatively TRBD1 (6 bases). The V gene's germline CDR1 is LGHDT and CDR2 YNNKEL (reference sequence). The V gene lost 3 bases and the J gene lost 7 bases, with 9 bases spanning the gap. The CDR3 sequence is 12 residues long. The DNA of the CDR3 is TGTGCCAGCAGCCATAGCAGGGGTGAAGCTTTCTTT. This translates into CASSHSRGEAFF.

The genes are TRBV7-9 and TRBJ1-4, with D unresolved. CDR3 size: 13 residues. From germline, CDR1 is SEHNR and CDR2 FQNEAQ (reference sequence). Trimming removed 8 bases at V and 7 bases at J, with 14 bases between. CDR3 loop: CASLGPSGEKLFF. Here the CDR3 DNA reads TGTGCCAGCCTGGGTCCTTCAGGTGAAAAACTGTTTTTT. Combining the CDR3 with reference TRBV7-9 and TRBJ1-4 gives the whole variable domain DTGVSQNPRHKITKRGQNVTFRCDPISEHNRLYWYRQTLGQGPEFLTYFQNEAQLEKSRLLSDRFSAERPKGSFSTLEIQRTEQGDSAMYLCASLGPSGEKLFFGSGTQLSVL.

The rearrangement joins TRBV5-5 to TRBJ2-1; 10 bases match TRBD2. Germline V gives CDR1 SGHKS, CDR2 YYEKEE (reference sequence). The J segment lost 2 bases and the V segment lost 0 bases, leaving 8 bases of the junction unmatched. This CDR3 region has 18 residues. The CDR3 here is CASSLVRSSGGTYNEQFF. CDR3 DNA sequence: TGTGCCAGCAGCTTGGTGCGGTCTAGCGGGGGAACCTACAATGAGCAGTTCTTC.

The chain employs TRBV6-2 or TRBV6-3 and TRBJ2-7, with TRBD1 as a possible D gene (6 bases). The CDR3 is made up of 15 amino acids. V was pared by 6 bases and J by 2 bases, with 17 bases between. Germline V gives CDR1 MNHEY, CDR2 SVGEGT. The CDR3 DNA is TGTGCCAGCAGGTACAACCTTGGACAGACCTACGAGCAGTACGTC. The encoded protein is CASRYNLGQTYEQYV.

The table lists this clone with a few counts. This chain links TRBV19 with TRBJ1-1; the D is unclear. The germline V gene encodes CDR1 LNHDA and CDR2 SQIVND (reference sequence). The V and J ends lost 4 bases and 8 bases respectively, with 11 bases between them. CDR3 length: 12 residues. CDR3 DNA: TGTGCCAGTAGTACCTCCCAGGCAGAAGCTTTCTTT. This translates into CASSTSQAEAFF. Variable domain in full (rest from reference TRBV19 and TRBJ1-1): DGGITQSPKYLFRKEGQNVTLSCEQNLNHDAMYWYRQDPGQGLRLIYYSQIVNDFQKGDIAEGYSVSREKKESFPLTVTSAQKNPTAFYLCASSTSQAEAFFGQGTRLTVV.

The chain uses TRBV18 and TRBJ2-6; 7 positions match TRBD1. The CDR3 sequence is 16 residues long. Germline trimming cut 3 bases from V and 4 bases from J; bases unmatched to any gene: 6. Germline V CDR1 and CDR2: KGHSH, LQKENI. The CDR3 sequence is CASSPVGTAGANVLTF. The CDR3 coding sequence is TGTGCCAGCTCACCCGTCGGGACAGCGGGGGCCAACGTCCTGACTTTC.

The V gene is TRBV13, the J gene TRBJ2-1; the D gene is possibly TRBD1 (6 bases). This CDR3 comprises 13 residues. Trimming pared 2 bases from V and 7 bases from J, leaving 9 bases between. The V gene's germline CDR1 is PRHDT and CDR2 FYEKMQ (reference sequence). CDR3 protein: CASSLRGKNEQFF. CDR3 sequence (DNA): TGTGCCAGCAGCTTAAGGGGGAAGAATGAGCAGTTCTTC.

The V and J genes are TRBV11-3 and TRBJ2-1; 12 nucleotides align to TRBD2. The trim removed 0 bases at V and 5 bases at J, leaving 5 bases unmatched. The CDR3 sequence is 17 residues long. CDR1 is SGHNT and CDR2 is YENEEA in the germline V gene. The CDR3 DNA reads TGTGCCAGCAGCTTAGAGACTAGCGGGAGTTTCCACAATGAGCAGTTCTTC. Translated: CASSLETSGSFHNEQFF.

This chain joins TRBV5-6 and TRBJ1-1; TRBD1 matches at 8 bases. From germline, CDR1 is SGHDT and CDR2 YYEEEE. CDR3 length: 15 amino acids. With V trimmed by 4 bases and J by 5 bases, 10 bases remained unmatched. In DNA, the CDR3 is TGTGCCAGCAGCCCCTACACAGGGGGACATACTGAAGCTTTCTTT. Residues: CASSPYTGGHTEAFF.

The CDR3 region is CASSKMDTQETQYF. The CDR3 coding sequence is TGTGCCAGCAGCAAGATGGACACCCAAGAGACCCAGTACTTC. The genes are TRBV5-4 and TRBJ2-5, with a weak D call TRBD1 (5 bases). CDR1 SGHNT and CDR2 YYREEE come from the germline V gene (reference sequence). Trimming shortened V by 4 bases and J by 1 base, and 11 bases separated the two germline ends. This CDR3 is 14 amino acids long.

The V and J genes are TRBV28 and TRBJ1-2; D gene unclear. This CDR3 has 14 residues. Per the germline V gene, CDR1 is MDHEN and CDR2 is SYDVKM. Trimming shortened V by 2 bases and J by 4 bases, and 11 bases separated the two germline ends. CDR3 nucleotide sequence: TGTGCCAGCAGTTTAATCCCCAGGTTCTATGGCTACACCTTC. Protein sequence: CASSLIPRFYGYTF.

This clone was found once. This rearrangement joins TRBV29-1 to TRBJ1-4, with TRBD1 identical over 8 bases. After removal of 7 bases from V and 6 bases from J, the junction contained 7 bases not matched to a gene. Per the germline V gene, CDR1 is SQVTM and CDR2 is ANQGSEA. This CDR3 region has 13 residues. The CDR3 region is CSATDRADEKLFF. The CDR3 nucleotides are TGCAGCGCCACGGACAGGGCCGATGAAAAACTGTTTTTT.

The chain combines TRBV7-9 with TRBJ2-3; 7 bases line up with TRBD1. CDR1 and CDR2 (germline): SEHNR, FQNEAQ (reference sequence). CDR3 length equals 15 residues. V shed 5 bases, J shed 0 bases, and the junction held 5 bases outside the gene matches. The CDR3 sequence is CASSRETGSTDTQYF. The CDR3 region has the DNA TGTGCCAGCAGCCGCGAGACAGGGAGCACAGATACGCAGTATTTT.

As regards this clone: The sample carries other DNA sequences with the same CDR3. The rearrangement links TRBV29-1 to TRBJ1-5, with D uncertain. Germline V lookup: CDR1 SQVTM, CDR2 ANQGSEA. CDR3 length equals 12 residues. V lost 4 bases and J lost 0, with 4 bases in between. As DNA, the CDR3 is TGCAGCGTTGCCGGTAGCAATCAGCCCCAGCATTTT. Its protein is CSVAGSNQPQHF.

This sequence joins TRBV5-4 and TRBJ2-3; 13 bases are shared with TRBD2. Per germline, CDR1 SGHNT and CDR2 YYREEE (reference sequence). J lost 3 bases, V lost 4 bases, and 8 bases had no gene match. The CDR3 is 17 residues long. The CDR3 nucleotides read TGTGCCAGCAGCAAGCGGACTAGCGGGAGTGGGACAGATACGCAGTATTTT. Amino acids: CASSKRTSGSGTDTQYF. The full variable domain, completed using reference TRBV5-4 and TRBJ2-3, is ETGVTQSPTHLIKTRGQQVTLRCSSQSGHNTVSWYQQALGQGPQFIFQYYREEENGRGNFPPRFSGLQFPNYSSELNVNALELDDSALYLCASSKRTSGSGTDTQYFGPGTRLTVL.

The sample holds one count of this clone. The V and J genes are TRBV7-9 and TRBJ2-1, with D perhaps TRBD1 (5 bases). The CDR3 has 15 amino acids. CDR1 is SEHNR and CDR2 is FQNEAQ in the germline V gene (reference sequence). V shed 7 bases and J shed 3 bases, with 16 bases lying between them. The CDR3 region is CASIHTGHNYNEQFF. The CDR3, as DNA: TGTGCCAGCATCCACACAGGACACAACTACAATGAGCAGTTCTTC.

The J gene is TRBJ2-3, the V gene TRBV5-6; 12 bases line up with TRBD2. V lost 3 bases, J lost 6 bases, and 5 bases stayed unmatched. The CDR3 has 15 amino acids. Germline CDR1 reads SGHDT; CDR2 reads YYEEEE. In DNA, the CDR3 is TGTGCCAGCAGCTCCCTAGCGGGAGGGGACGATACGCAGTATTTT. Translation gives CASSSLAGGDDTQYF.

V and J are TRBV24-1 and TRBJ2-3, with 8 bases identical to TRBD2. J was trimmed by 5 bases and V by 5 bases; bases with no gene match: 2. The CDR3 length is 13 residues. Germline CDR1 and CDR2: KGHDR and SFDVKD. The CDR3 DNA reads as TGTGCCACCAGTGCCGGGAGGGTAGATACGCAGTATTTT. It specifies CATSAGRVDTQYF.

The chain carries TRBV6-5 and TRBJ2-1; 11 bases are shared with TRBD1. The V gene's germline CDR1 is MNHEY and CDR2 SVGAGI. This CDR3 is built from 15 residues. Trimming cost V 4 bases and J 4 bases; bases outside gene matches: 3. The CDR3 here is CASSSGDRGYNEQFF. DNA for the CDR3: TGTGCCAGCAGTTCTGGGGACAGGGGGTACAATGAGCAGTTCTTC.

In this sample, this clone turned up a few times. This rearrangement joins TRBV7-7 to TRBJ1-6, with D possibly TRBD1 on 6 matching bases. The CDR3 length is 18 residues. Between the trimmed V and J ends, which lost 7 bases and 6 bases, there was a span of 25 bases. Per germline, CDR1 SSHAT and CDR2 FNYEAQ (reference sequence). The CDR3 coding sequence is TGTGCCAGCAAGAGTGGGTGCGCTCCGGGACATTTTAATTCACCCCTCCACTTT. Amino acids: CASKSGCAPGHFNSPLHF. The full variable domain, in which reference TRBV7-7 and TRBJ1-6 provide the parts outside the CDR3, is GAGVSQSPRYKVTKRGQDVTLRCDPISSHATLYWYQQALGQGPEFLTYFNYEAQPDKSGLPSDRFSAERPEGSISTLTIQRTEQRDSAMYRCASKSGCAPGHFNSPLHFGNGTRLTVT.

The J gene is TRBJ1-5, the V gene TRBV6-6; D not certain. Trimming removed 0 bases at V and 5 bases at J, with 8 bases between. The CDR3 has 14 residues. In germline, CDR1 is MNHNY, CDR2 SVGAGI (reference sequence). CDR3 sequence: CASSYSGVDQPQHF. The CDR3 nucleotides are TGTGCCAGCAGTTACTCGGGAGTGGATCAGCCCCAGCATTTT.

This sequence joins TRBV19 and TRBJ2-5, with D perhaps TRBD2 (5 bases). The germline CDR1 and CDR2 sequences are LNHDA and SQIVND (reference sequence). This CDR3 region has 13 residues. The V end was cut by 5 bases, the J end by 10 bases, with 17 bases between. The CDR3 bases are TGTGCCAGTAGTCCCGGGTCCGGTCGGGACCAGTACTTC. This codes for CASSPGSGRDQYF.

In its sample, this clone was seen once. This chain links TRBV19 with TRBJ2-3; the D gene is possibly TRBD2 (5 bases). Between the trimmed V and J ends, which lost 3 bases and 2 bases, there was a span of 9 bases. Germline V gives CDR1 LNHDA, CDR2 SQIVND (reference sequence). The CDR3 sequence is 14 residues long. DNA for the CDR3: TGTGCCAGTAGTATGCCCGGGAACACAGATACGCAGTATTTT. Amino acids: CASSMPGNTDTQYF.

J is TRBJ2-5 and V is TRBV7-7; 7 bases map to TRBD1. Trimming cost V 5 bases and J 2 bases; bases outside gene matches: 5. CDR1 and CDR2 (germline): SSHAT, FNYEAQ (reference sequence). This CDR3 is 14 amino acids long. The CDR3: CASSLGQAQETQYF. The CDR3 DNA reads TGTGCCAGCAGCCTTGGACAGGCTCAAGAGACCCAGTACTTC. The variable domain in full, with the rest retrieved from reference TRBV7-7 and TRBJ2-5, is GAGVSQSPRYKVTKRGQDVTLRCDPISSHATLYWYQQALGQGPEFLTYFNYEAQPDKSGLPSDRFSAERPEGSISTLTIQRTEQRDSAMYRCASSLGQAQETQYFGPGTRLLVL.